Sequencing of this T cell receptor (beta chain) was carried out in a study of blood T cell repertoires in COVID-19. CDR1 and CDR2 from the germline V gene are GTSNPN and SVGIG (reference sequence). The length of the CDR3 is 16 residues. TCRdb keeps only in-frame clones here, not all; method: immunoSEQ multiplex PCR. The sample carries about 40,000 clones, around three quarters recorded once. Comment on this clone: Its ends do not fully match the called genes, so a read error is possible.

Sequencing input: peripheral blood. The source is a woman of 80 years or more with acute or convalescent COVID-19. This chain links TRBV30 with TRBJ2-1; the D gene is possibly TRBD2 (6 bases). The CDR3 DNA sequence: TGTTCCTGGCATAGGTTAGCGGAGATCGTCTACAATGAGCAGTTCTTC. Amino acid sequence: CSWHRLAEIVYNEQFF.